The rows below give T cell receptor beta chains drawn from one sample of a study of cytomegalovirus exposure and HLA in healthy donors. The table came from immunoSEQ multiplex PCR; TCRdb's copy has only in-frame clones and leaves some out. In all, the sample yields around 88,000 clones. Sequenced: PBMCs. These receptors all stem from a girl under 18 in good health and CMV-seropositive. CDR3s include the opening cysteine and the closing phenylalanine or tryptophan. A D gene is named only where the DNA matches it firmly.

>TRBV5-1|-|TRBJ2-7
CASSLEALDEQYF
TGCGCCAGCAGCTTGGAAGCGCTCGACGAGCAGTACTTC
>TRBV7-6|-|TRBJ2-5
CATGETQYF
TGTGCCACGGGGGAGACCCAGTACTTC
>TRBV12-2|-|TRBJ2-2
CASRLGGGLENTGELFF
TGTGCAAGTCGCTTGGGTGGGGGACTTGAGAACACCGGGGAGCTGTTTTTT
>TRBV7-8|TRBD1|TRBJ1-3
CASRGTGGTIYF
TGTGCCAGCAGGGGAACAGGGGGCACCATATATTTT
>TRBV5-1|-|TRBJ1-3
CASSLGGAAGNTIYF
TGCGCCAGCAGCCTTGGGGGGGCAGCTGGAAACACCATATATTTT
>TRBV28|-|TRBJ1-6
CASSLSASLNSPLHF
TGTGCCAGCAGTTTATCTGCCAGTCTTAATTCACCCCTCCACTTT
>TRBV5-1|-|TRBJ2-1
CASSSGTREDEQFF
TGCGCCAGCAGCTCCGGGACACGGGAGGATGAGCAGTTCTTC
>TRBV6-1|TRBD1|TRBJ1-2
CASSEPGQGDGYTF
TGTGCCAGCAGTGAGCCGGGACAGGGAGATGGCTACACCTTC
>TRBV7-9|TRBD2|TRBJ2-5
CASSLNGGGAETQYF
TGTGCCAGCAGCTTAAACGGCGGGGGGGCAGAGACCCAGTACTTC
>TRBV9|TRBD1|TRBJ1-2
CASSEGGQLTNYGYTF
TGTGCCAGCAGCGAGGGGGGACAGCTTACTAACTATGGCTACACCTTC
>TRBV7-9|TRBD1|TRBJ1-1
CASSVRQGPGTEAFF
TGTGCCAGCAGCGTTCGACAGGGGCCGGGCACTGAAGCTTTCTTT
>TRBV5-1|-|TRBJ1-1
CASSIPGEGTEAFF
TGCGCCAGCAGTATCCCTGGGGAGGGGACTGAAGCTTTCTTT
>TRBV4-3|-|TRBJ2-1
CASSQDGRGPYNEQFF
TGCGCCAGCAGCCAAGATGGGCGGGGGCCCTACAATGAGCAGTTCTTC
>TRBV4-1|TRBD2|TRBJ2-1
CASSQDGGGSYNEQFF
TGCGCCAGCAGCCAAGATGGGGGGGGCTCCTACAATGAGCAGTTCTTC
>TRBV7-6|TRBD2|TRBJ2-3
CASSLLAGGTDTQYF
TGTGCCAGCAGCTTACTAGCGGGGGGCACAGATACGCAGTATTTT
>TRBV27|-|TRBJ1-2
CASRPGGTDYGYTF
TGTGCCAGCAGACCTGGTGGCACAGACTATGGCTACACCTTC
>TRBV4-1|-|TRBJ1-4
CASSHFRGYYEKLFF
TGCGCCAGCAGCCATTTTAGGGGTTACTATGAAAAACTGTTTTTT
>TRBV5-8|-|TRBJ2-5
CASSLTTKTPQETQYF
TGTGCCAGCAGCTTAACCACGAAGACACCCCAAGAGACCCAGTACTTC
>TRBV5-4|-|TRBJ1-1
CASSLGQMNTEAFF
TGTGCCAGCAGCTTAGGACAGATGAACACTGAAGCTTTCTTT
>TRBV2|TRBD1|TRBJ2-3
CAISNGTGRYF
TGTGCCATCTCTAATGGGACAGGGAGGTATTTT
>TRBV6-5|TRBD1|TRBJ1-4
CASSYLKDRGREKLFF
TGTGCCAGCAGTTATTTAAAGGACAGGGGGCGAGAAAAACTGTTTTTT
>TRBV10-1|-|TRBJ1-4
CASSGEEKLFF
TGCGCCAGCAGTGGGGAGGAAAAACTGTTTTTT
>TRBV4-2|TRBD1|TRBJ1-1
CASSQETGGLTEAFF
TGTGCCAGCAGCCAAGAGACAGGGGGTTTGACTGAAGCTTTCTTT
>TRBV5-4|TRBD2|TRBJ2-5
CASSFSLAADQETQYF
TGTGCCAGCAGCTTCAGTCTAGCGGCGGACCAAGAGACCCAGTACTTC
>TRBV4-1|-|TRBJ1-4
CASSQVTANRVAVAEKLFF
TGCGCCAGCAGCCAAGTCACCGCAAACAGGGTGGCAGTTGCTGAAAAACTGTTTTTT
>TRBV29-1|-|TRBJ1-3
CSVETGTGNTIYF
TGCAGCGTGGAGACAGGAACTGGAAACACCATATATTTT
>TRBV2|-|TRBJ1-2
CASSTREDGVRGYTF
TGTGCCAGCAGCACCAGGGAGGATGGGGTTAGGGGCTACACCTTC
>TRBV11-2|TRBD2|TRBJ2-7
CASSPIAGTAYEQYF
TGTGCCAGCAGCCCGATAGCGGGGACTGCCTACGAGCAGTACTTC
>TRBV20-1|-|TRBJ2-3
CSAILRDTQYF
TGCAGTGCTATCCTCAGAGATACGCAGTATTTT
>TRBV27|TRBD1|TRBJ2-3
CATLDRADTQYF
TGTGCCACTTTGGACAGGGCAGATACGCAGTATTTT
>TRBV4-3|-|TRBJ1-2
CASSQDFENNYGYTF
TGCGCCAGCAGCCAAGATTTCGAGAATAACTATGGCTACACCTTC
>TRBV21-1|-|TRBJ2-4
CASSPAPDSLVFLAKNIQYF
TGTGCCAGCAGCCCCGCTCCAGACAGCCTAGTCTTTTTAGCCAAAAACATTCAGTACTTC
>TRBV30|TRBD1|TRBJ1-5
CAWSLTGMPQHF
TGTGCCTGGAGTCTGACAGGGATGCCCCAGCATTTT